Each of the 2 T cell receptor beta chains below was sequenced from the same sample in a study of graft-versus-host responses after intestinal transplantation. TCRdb's copy holds only in-frame clones and misses some; the assay was immunoSEQ multiplex PCR. Of about 97,000 clones listed, roughly 91% are singletons. These TCRs' antigens remain unknown. Material: unstimulated CD4+ T cells sorted from spleen or lymph node cells, obtained before transplant. These receptor sequences come from a human donor who was the organ donor for an intestinal transplant.

The rearrangement uses TRBV9 and TRBJ2-5, with no clear D. CDR1 is SGDLS, CDR2 YYNGEE, per germline. The CDR3 contains 13 residues. With 4 bases removed from V and 5 bases from J, the gap between germline ends came to 12 bases. CDR3 in DNA: TGTGCCAGCAGCACGACGACAAGGGAGACCCAGTACTTC. Encoded protein: CASSTTTRETQYF.

The chain combines TRBV18 with TRBJ2-5; maybe TRBD1 (6 bases). Germline CDR1 is KGHSH and CDR2 is LQKENI. The V end was cut by 4 bases, the J end by 5 bases, with 11 bases between. The CDR3 loop spans 13 amino acids. The DNA for the CDR3 is TGTGCCAGCTCACAACAGGGTGGGGAGACCCAGTACTTC. The encoded protein is CASSQQGGETQYF.